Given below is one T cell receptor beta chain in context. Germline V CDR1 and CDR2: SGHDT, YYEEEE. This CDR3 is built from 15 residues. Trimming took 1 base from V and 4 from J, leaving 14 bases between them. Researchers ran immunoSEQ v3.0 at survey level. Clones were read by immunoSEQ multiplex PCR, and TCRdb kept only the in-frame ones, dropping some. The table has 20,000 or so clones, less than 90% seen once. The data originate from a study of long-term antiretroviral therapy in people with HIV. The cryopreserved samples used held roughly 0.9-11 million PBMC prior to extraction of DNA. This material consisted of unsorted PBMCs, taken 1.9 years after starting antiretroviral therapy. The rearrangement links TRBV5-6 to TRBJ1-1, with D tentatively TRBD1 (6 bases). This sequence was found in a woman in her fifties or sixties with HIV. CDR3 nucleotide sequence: TGTGCCAGCAGCTTGACAGGGACTGGGAGCACTGAAGCTTTCTTT. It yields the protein CASSLTGTGSTEAFF.